The sample holds many counts of the clone carrying this TCR beta chain. Its antigen is as yet unknown. The sample is drawn from a study of T cells in Graves' hyperthyroidism and ophthalmopathy. Hyperthyroidism was newly diagnosed in patients aged 18 to 65 (duration under 2 months). Uncontrolled infection, other autoimmune disease, pregnancy or lactation led to exclusion. In making diagnoses, clinical symptoms, serum thyroxine and TRAb, thyroid ultrasound and orbital computed tomography were all used. The V segment lost 2 bases and the J segment 3 bases; nucleotides outside the gene matches: 6. CDR3 size: 15 residues. The germline V gene encodes CDR1 DFQATT and CDR2 SNEGSKA (reference sequence). Study-wide findings and caveats: A 13 V-J signature model discriminated ophthalmopathy versus stable hyperthyroidism.

Amplification yielded TCR beta CDR3 regions, with RNA transcripts as the source. An initial round of RT-PCR targeting the TCR CDR3 relied on the HTBI primer set. TCRdb passed the multiplex PCR reads through MiXCR, listing each CDR3 protein once. Altogether under 350,000 distinct CDR3 sequences are present, over 20% being singletons, with the ten largest covering 50%. V is TRBV20-1 and J is TRBJ2-1, with TRBD2 identical over 8 bases. The clonotype was recovered from a woman aged 50 to 60 with Graves' hyperthyroidism. The sample was blood. CDR3 nucleotides: TGCAGTGCTAGACCCATTACTAGCGGCTACAATGAGCAGTTCTTC. This translates into CSARPITSGYNEQFF.